The sequence of this T cell receptor beta chain was determined in a study of T cells in localized non-small cell lung cancer. Overall study findings and caveats: Detection in adjacent lung was observed for a median roughly 55 of the top 100 tumor clones.

In the case of this clone: What it binds is not known.

Clones were read by immunoSEQ multiplex PCR, and TCRdb kept only the in-frame ones, dropping some. In the table there are around 50,000 clones, approximately 82% of which are singletons. The receptor was isolated from a female donor at least 60 years old with stage II squamous cell lung carcinoma. Sequencing was performed on peripheral blood, taken before any cancer treatment.

The CDR3 DNA follows: TGCGCCAGCAGCTTGGCCGTCGGGGGCGCGGGGACTGAAGCTTTCTTT. It yields the protein CASSLAVGGAGTEAFF. This rearrangement joins TRBV5-1 to TRBJ1-1, with D possibly matching TRBD1 (6 bases). Trimming removed 0 bases at V and 5 bases at J, with 17 bases between. The CDR3 has 16 amino acids. Germline V CDR1 and CDR2: SGHRS, YFSETQ.